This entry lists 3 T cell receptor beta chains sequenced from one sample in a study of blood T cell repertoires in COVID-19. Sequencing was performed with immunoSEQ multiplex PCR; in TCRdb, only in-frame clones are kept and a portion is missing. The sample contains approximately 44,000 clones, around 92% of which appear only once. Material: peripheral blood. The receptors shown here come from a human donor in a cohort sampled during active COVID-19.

The CDR3 region is CASSLEQGSAYEQYF. CDR3 coding DNA: TGTGCCAGCAGCTTGGAACAGGGAAGTGCCTACGAGCAGTACTTC. This sequence joins TRBV5-5 and TRBJ2-7, with TRBD1 as a possible D gene (6 bases). V was clipped by 0 bases and J by 2 bases, with 12 bases between them. CDR3 size: 15 residues. Germline V gives CDR1 SGHKS, CDR2 YYEKEE (reference sequence).

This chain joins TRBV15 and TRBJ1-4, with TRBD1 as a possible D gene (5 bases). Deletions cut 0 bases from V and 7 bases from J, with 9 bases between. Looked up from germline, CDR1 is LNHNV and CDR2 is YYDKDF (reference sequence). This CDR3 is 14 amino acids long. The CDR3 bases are TGTGCCACCAGCAGAGAATGGGGGGTTGAAAAACTGTTTTTT. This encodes CATSREWGVEKLFF.

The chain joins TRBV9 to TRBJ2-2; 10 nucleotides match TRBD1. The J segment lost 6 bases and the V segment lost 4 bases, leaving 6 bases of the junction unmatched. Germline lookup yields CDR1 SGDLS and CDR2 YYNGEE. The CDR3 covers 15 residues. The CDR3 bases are TGTGCCAGCAGCCTAGCCGGGACAGGGGCCGGGGAGCTGTTTTTT. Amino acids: CASSLAGTGAGELFF.